A selection of T cell receptor beta chains follows, all from one sample in a study of beta chain features in type 1 diabetes. Only in-frame clones appear in the TCRdb table, and some are missing; sequencing was by immunoSEQ multiplex PCR. The data hold a few hundred thousand clones, with around 9.6% observed a single time. Sequenced sample: central memory CD4+ T cells from blood. The source is a man aged 25-40 years with type 1 diabetes. Both conserved end residues are part of each CDR3.

TRBV29-1	TRBJ2-5	CSVLSRREVTQETQYF
TRBV7-8	TRBJ2-3	CASSLGTGVTDTQYF
TRBV6-5	TRBJ1-2	CASSYLRTVYGYTF
TRBV5-6	TRBJ1-1	CASSIYRAGAFF
TRBV13	TRBJ1-6	CASRESGRGEPLHF
TRBV6-6	TRBJ1-1	CASSLWPEAFF
TRBV12-5	TRBJ2-1	CASGLNWANEQFF
TRBV28	TRBJ2-7	CASSRTGVGSYEQYF
TRBV7-2	TRBJ1-2	CASSLSGGVHNYGYTF
TRBV5-1	TRBJ1-4	CASSWGQDRF
TRBV7-9	TRBJ2-1	CASSLGNGNEQFF
TRBV5-4	TRBJ2-5	CASSTGQEKETQYF
TRBV9	TRBJ2-5	CASSVVLAGQETQYF
TRBV30	TRBJ2-3	CAWTRGTAQYF
TRBV6-1	TRBJ1-2	CASSKETDLYGYTF
TRBV27	TRBJ1-5	CASSSPLQPQHF
TRBV4-1	TRBJ2-1	CASSVQGYNEQFF
TRBV27	TRBJ1-6	CASSWERDANSPLHF
TRBV7-9	TRBJ2-1	CASSFGDSYYNEQFF
TRBV7-2	TRBJ1-2	CASSPQRGYTF
TRBV4-1	TRBJ2-5	CASSQQDRVQETQYF
TRBV2	TRBJ1-5	CASQDSRVSNQPQHF
TRBV10-3	TRBJ2-1	CASTVGLVRGEQFF
TRBV10-3	TRBJ2-5	CAISESVGGRGAQETQYF
TRBV7-3	TRBJ2-7	CASSLAVTEQYF
TRBV2	TRBJ2-1	CASSELGEWNEQFF
TRBV28	TRBJ1-2	CASSLLGGEGYTF
TRBV6-5	TRBJ2-2	CASNPGTANTGELFF
TRBV4-3	TRBJ2-3	CASSQDWGGDTQYF
TRBV7-6	TRBJ1-5	CASSLETGYQPQHF
TRBV29-1	TRBJ2-5	CSVGGGPIQETQYF
TRBV9	TRBJ2-3	CASSQRQIRDTQYF
TRBV5-1	TRBJ2-5	CASSSGSGSSQETQYF
TRBV7-8	TRBJ2-5	CASSWNTDIIETQYF
TRBV30	TRBJ1-4	CAWLNVGVEKLFF
TRBV6-6	TRBJ1-2	CASSYHGDGYTF
TRBV27	TRBJ2-7	CASSTFLSGPGEQYF
TRBV15	TRBJ1-5	CATSSDRGIANQPQHF
TRBV7-2	TRBJ2-3	CASSIGLAGAVDTQYF
TRBV4-3	TRBJ2-3	CASSREPRSTSTDTQYF
TRBV4-3	TRBJ2-5	CASSQAVQETQYF
TRBV5-4	TRBJ2-7	CASSYGLVVYEQYF